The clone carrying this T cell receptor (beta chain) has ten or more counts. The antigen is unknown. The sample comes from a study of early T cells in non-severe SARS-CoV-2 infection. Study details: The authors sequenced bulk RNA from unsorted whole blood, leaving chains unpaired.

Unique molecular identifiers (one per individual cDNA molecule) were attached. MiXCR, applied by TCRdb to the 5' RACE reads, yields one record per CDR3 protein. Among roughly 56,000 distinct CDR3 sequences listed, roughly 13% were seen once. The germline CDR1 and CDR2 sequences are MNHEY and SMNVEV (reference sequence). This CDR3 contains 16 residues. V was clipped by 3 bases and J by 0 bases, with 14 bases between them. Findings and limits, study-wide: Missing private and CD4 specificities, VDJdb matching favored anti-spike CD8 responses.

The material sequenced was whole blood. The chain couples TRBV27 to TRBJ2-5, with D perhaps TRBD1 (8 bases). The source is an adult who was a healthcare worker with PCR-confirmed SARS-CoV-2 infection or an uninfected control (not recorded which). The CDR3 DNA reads TGTGCCAGCAGTTTGCGGGGGACAGGATACCAAGAGACCCAGTACTTC. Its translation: CASSLRGTGYQETQYF.